This T cell receptor beta chain was documented in a study of OX40 agonist ivuxolimab in advanced cancers. At the level of the whole study: The costimulatory receptor OX40 (CD134) was targeted by ivuxolimab, a fully human IgG2 agonistic monoclonal antibody. Partial responses were achieved by three dose-escalation patients, of whom one had hepatocellular carcinoma and two had cutaneous melanoma. Peripheral TCRbeta sequencing was intended to test whether TCR sequence diversity was altered and clonal T-cell expansion was caused by ivuxolimab. The paper reports the monotherapy dose-escalation portion (N of about 51 patients) of the phase I ivuxolimab trial. A male proportion of 70% to 90% and a mean age of 60 years, ranging from about 20 to 80, were recorded for the dose-escalation cohort. Intravenous ivuxolimab was administered to patients every 2 weeks at six dose levels: 0.01, 0.1, 0.3, 1.5, 3 and 10 mg/kg. Prior anti-PD-1, anti-PD-L1 or anti-CTLA-4 therapy was permitted, and checkpoint inhibitors had been received by roughly two fifths of dose-escalation patients. Of the 50 to 55 dose-escalation patients, hepatocellular carcinoma was present in approximately 20, melanoma in approximately 15, renal cell carcinoma in 9 and head and neck cancer in 9.

Overall study outcomes, separate from this receptor: At doses from 0.1 to 3.0 mg/kg, clonal expansion was seen in both CD4+ and CD8+ blood T cells between baseline and week 6. In the 0.1-3.0 mg/kg groups, partial responders had among the lowest normalized peripheral clonal expansion, particularly in CD8+ T cells. After ivuxolimab, CD8+ T cells had more expanded clones than CD4+ T cells on average. Antigen specificity was not determined for the clonally expanded peripheral T cells. Low levels of normalized T-cell clonal expansion were also shown by some nonresponding patients.

As concerns this clone: What antigen it recognizes has not been identified. No base quality information exists; no much larger clone differs at one position.

The CDR3 holds 14 amino acids from the cysteine to the phenylalanine. Only the CDR3 DNA is retained, 42 bases long and in frame from the first base. CDR1 and CDR2 were assigned from the germline V gene as MNHEY and SVGAGI. Relative to germline, V is 2 bases shorter and J is 5 bases shorter, with 9 bases between their ends. Genomic DNA was isolated from the sorted cells so that the TCRbeta CDR3 region could be sequenced. The immunoSEQ Assay was used for sequencing of TCRbeta CDR3 regions. TCRdb holds this immuneACCESS table with in-frame rearrangements only. Some clones are missing; in checked studies, unresolved V genes explain under half, and the rest has no known cause. The sample has about 33,000 clones on record, around 90% of them singletons. 0.9% to 0.95% of the sample is held by the ten biggest clonotypes. Patients with a history of autoimmune disease or receiving systemic immunosuppression were excluded from the trial. Peripheral blood for TCR sequencing was collected from all dose cohorts at baseline, on cycle 4 day 1, and on cycle 7 day 1. The samples were taken from a phase I, first-in-human, multicenter, open-label dose-escalation trial of ivuxolimab. The trial enrolled adults with locally advanced or metastatic head and neck squamous cell, hepatocellular, melanoma or renal cell carcinoma. CD4+ and CD8+ T cells were sorted separately from peripheral blood before TCR sequencing.

This TCR derives from an adult with an advanced solid tumor such as melanoma, head and neck, liver or kidney cancer. The rearrangement joined TRBV6-5 to TRBJ1-4; the D gene remains uncertain. The sample consisted of CD4+ or CD8+ T cells sorted from blood, taken in a trial of the OX40 agonist ivuxolimab. The CDR3 here reads CASSYVGGNEKLFF. The DNA reads TGTGCCAGCAGTTACGTAGGAGGCAATGAAAAACTGTTTTTT.